The present T cell receptor beta chain was sequenced within a study of shared clonotypes between healthy human individuals. Points from the study as a whole: Relative to their counterparts shared across all four donors, non-shared clonotypes exhibited diminished generation probabilities. Depth of sequencing was expected to influence donor clonotype sharing.

Naive CD8 isolation took CD45RO-negative cells positively selected for CCR7 and excluded terminally differentiated effector memory CD45RA+ cells. The CDR3 consists of 17 residues. CDR1 and CDR2 from the germline V gene are SGHAT and FQNNGV. Trimming cost V 0 bases and J 15 bases; bases outside gene matches: 16. Regarding this clone: Its target is not known.

Genomic DNA from each subset was divided evenly over several immunoSEQ plates. Clones were sequenced by immunoSEQ multiplex PCR, and TCRdb holds only the in-frame ones, with some missing. This sample has hundreds of thousands of clones, with approximately 96% found just once. Input material: naive CD8+ T cells sorted from blood. V usage is TRBV11-2 and J usage is TRBJ2-1, with 11 bases that match TRBD2. The TCR originated in a woman aged 25-40 years in good health. The CDR3 DNA is TGTGCCAGCAGCTTAGATAAGACTAGCGGGGTGAACAAGGCGTGGTTCTTC. This translates into CASSLDKTSGVNKAWFF.